This T cell receptor (beta chain) was captured in a study of T cells in Graves' hyperthyroidism and ophthalmopathy. Concerning this clonotype itself: Its specificity is not known.

Broader study findings: Also found in blood were most expanded thyroid clonotypes above 0.001. Ophthalmopathy was predicted by the model a median of about six months ahead of onset. Ophthalmopathy cases were set apart from stable hyperthyroidism by a 13 V-J model.

TCR beta CDR3 region amplification was performed from RNA transcripts. HTBI primers were employed in a first-round RT-PCR of the TCR CDR3. TCRdb re-called the multiplex PCR reads with MiXCR, one entry per CDR3 protein. The table includes about 510,000 distinct CDR3 sequences, approximately 49% detected once. Lactation, pregnancy, other autoimmune disease or uncontrolled infection excluded patients. The sequencing sample was made of peripheral blood or thyroid tissue (not recorded which). This receptor was identified in an adult woman with Graves' disease, either hyperthyroidism or ophthalmopathy (not recorded which).

CDR3 sequence: CASSSPSRGPYEQYF. CDR3 in DNA: TGTGCCAGCAGTTCCCCGTCTAGGGGTCCCTACGAGCAGTACTTC. This chain joins TRBV2 and TRBJ2-7; tentatively, D is TRBD1 (5 bases). Germline lookup yields CDR1 SNHLY and CDR2 FYNNEI. The CDR3 totals 15 residues. The V end was cut by 5 bases, the J end by 2 bases, with 16 bases between.